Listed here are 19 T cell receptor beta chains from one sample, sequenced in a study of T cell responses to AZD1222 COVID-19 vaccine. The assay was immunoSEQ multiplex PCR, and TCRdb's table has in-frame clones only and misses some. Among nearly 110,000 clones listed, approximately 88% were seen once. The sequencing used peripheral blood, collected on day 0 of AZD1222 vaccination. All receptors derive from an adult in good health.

The CDR3 bases are TGCGCCAGCAGTAGGGGGAGGGACAGTTATAGCAATCAGCCCCAGCATTTT. Translating it yields CASSRGRDSYSNQPQHF. The chain carries TRBV10-2 and TRBJ1-5, with 7 bases matching TRBD1. V lost 5 bases to trimming and J lost 0 bases; unmatched junction nucleotides: 10. The CDR3 has 17 residues. CDR1 WSHSY and CDR2 SAAADI come from the germline V gene.

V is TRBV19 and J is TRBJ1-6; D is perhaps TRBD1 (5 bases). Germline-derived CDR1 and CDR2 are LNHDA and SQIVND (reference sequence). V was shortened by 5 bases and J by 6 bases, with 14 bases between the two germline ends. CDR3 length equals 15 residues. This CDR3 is CASSLAGRGNSPLHF. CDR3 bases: TGTGCCAGTAGTTTGGCGGGACGAGGTAATTCACCCCTCCACTTT.

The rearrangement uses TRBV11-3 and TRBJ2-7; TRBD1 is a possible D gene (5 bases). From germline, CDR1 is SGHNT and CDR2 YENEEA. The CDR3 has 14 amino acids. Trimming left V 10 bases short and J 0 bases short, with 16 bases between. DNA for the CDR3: TGTGCCACCCTCAAAGGGGATGTCTCCTACGAGCAGTACTTC. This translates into CATLKGDVSYEQYF.

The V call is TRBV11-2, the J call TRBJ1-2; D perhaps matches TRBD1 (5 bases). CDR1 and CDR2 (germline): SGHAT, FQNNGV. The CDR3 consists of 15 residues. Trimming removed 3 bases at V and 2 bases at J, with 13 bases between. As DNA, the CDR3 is TGTGCCAGCAGCTTCCCCTCCGGGGGGAACTATGGCTACACCTTC. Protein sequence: CASSFPSGGNYGYTF.

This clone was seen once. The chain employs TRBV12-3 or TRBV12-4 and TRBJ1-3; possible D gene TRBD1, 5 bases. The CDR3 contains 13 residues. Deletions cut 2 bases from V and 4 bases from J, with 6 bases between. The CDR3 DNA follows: TGTGCCAGCAGTTTACGACAGGGAAACACCATATATTTT. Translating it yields CASSLRQGNTIYF.

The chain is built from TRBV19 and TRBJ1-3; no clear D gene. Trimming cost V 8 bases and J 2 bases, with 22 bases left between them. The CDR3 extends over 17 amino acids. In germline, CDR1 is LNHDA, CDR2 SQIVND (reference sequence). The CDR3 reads CASSKLPQQAAGNTIYF. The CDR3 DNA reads TGTGCCAGTTCCAAACTTCCACAGCAGGCCGCTGGAAACACCATATATTTT. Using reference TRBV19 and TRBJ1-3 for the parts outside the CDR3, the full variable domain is DGGITQSPKYLFRKEGQNVTLSCEQNLNHDAMYWYRQDPGQGLRLIYYSQIVNDFQKGDIAEGYSVSREKKESFPLTVTSAQKNPTAFYLCASSKLPQQAAGNTIYFGEGSWLTVV.

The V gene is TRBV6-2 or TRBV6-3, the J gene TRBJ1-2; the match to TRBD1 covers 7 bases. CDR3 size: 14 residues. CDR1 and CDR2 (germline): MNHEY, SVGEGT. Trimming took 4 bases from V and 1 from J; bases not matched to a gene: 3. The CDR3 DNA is TGTGCCAGCAGTTCGACAGGGAGTAACTATGGCTACACCTTC. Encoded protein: CASSSTGSNYGYTF.

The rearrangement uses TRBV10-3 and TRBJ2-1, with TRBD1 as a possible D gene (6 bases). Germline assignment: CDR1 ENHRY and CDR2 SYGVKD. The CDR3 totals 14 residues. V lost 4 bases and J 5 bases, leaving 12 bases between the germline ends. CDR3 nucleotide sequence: TGTGCCATCAGTGCAGGGGAAAGACACAATGAGCAGTTCTTC. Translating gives CAISAGERHNEQFF.

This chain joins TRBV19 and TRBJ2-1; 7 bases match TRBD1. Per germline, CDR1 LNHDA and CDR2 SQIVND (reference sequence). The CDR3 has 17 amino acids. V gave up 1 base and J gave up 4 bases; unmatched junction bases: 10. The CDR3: CASSIGPRQGGYNEQFF. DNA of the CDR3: TGTGCCAGTAGTATAGGGCCCCGACAGGGCGGGTACAATGAGCAGTTCTTC.

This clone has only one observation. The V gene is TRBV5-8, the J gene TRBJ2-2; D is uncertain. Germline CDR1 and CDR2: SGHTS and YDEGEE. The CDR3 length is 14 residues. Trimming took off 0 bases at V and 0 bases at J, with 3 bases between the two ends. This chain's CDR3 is CASSLGPNTGELFF. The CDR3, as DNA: TGTGCCAGCAGCTTGGGACCGAACACCGGGGAGCTGTTTTTT.

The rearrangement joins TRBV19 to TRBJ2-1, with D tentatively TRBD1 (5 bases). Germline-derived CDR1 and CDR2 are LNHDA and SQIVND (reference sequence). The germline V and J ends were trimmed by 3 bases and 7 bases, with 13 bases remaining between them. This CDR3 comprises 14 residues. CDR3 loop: CASSMSGRVNEQFF. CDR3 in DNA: TGTGCCAGTAGTATGTCCGGCAGGGTGAATGAGCAGTTCTTC.

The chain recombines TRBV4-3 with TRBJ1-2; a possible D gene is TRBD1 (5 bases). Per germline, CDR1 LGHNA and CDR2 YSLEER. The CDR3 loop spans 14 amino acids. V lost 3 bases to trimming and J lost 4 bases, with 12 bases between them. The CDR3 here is CASSQGTALYGYTF. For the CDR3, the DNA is TGCGCCAGCAGCCAGGGGACGGCCCTCTATGGCTACACCTTC.

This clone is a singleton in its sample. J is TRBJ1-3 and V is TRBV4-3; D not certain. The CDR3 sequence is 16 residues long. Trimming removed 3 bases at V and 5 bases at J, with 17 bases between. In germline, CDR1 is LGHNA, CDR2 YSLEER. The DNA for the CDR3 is TGCGCCAGCAGCCAGGCCGGGGTACTAGGAAGAAACACCATATATTTT. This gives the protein CASSQAGVLGRNTIYF.

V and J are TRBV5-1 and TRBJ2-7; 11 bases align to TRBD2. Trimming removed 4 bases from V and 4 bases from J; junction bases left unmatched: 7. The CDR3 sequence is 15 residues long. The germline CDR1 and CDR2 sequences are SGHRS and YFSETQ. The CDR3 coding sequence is TGCGCCAGCAGCGTAGCGGGAGGGACTTTTTACGAGCAGTACTTC. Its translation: CASSVAGGTFYEQYF.

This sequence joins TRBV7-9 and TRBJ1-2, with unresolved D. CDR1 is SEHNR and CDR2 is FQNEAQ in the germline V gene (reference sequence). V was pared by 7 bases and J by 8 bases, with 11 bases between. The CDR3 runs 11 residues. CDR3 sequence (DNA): TGTGCCAGCACGGTTGCGAAAGGCTACACCTTC. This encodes CASTVAKGYTF.

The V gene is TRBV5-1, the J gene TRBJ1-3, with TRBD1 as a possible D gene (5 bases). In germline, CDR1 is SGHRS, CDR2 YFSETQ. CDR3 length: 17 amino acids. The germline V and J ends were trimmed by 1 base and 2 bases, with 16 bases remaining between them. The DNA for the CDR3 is TGCGCCAGCAGCTTGTCCGAAGGGGCTGGTGCTGGAAACACCATATATTTT. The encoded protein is CASSLSEGAGAGNTIYF. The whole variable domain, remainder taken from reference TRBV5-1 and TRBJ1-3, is KAGVTQTPRYLIKTRGQQVTLSCSPISGHRSVSWYQQTPGQGLQFLFEYFSETQRNKGNFPGRFSGRQFSNSRSEMNVSTLELGDSALYLCASSLSEGAGAGNTIYFGEGSWLTVV.

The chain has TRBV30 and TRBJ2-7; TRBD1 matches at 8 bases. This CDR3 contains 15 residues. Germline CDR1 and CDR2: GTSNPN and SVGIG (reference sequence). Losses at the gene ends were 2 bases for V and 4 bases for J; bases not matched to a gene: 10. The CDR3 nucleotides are TGTGCCTGGAGTCCCACGGACAGGGCGCTTTACGAGCAGTACTTC. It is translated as CAWSPTDRALYEQYF.

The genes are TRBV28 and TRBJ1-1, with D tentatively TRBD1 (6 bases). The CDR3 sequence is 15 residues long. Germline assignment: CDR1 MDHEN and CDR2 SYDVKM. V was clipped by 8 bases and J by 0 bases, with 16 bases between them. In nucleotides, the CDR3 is TGTGCCAGCTTTACTCCGGGGGCTCTGAACACTGAAGCTTTCTTT. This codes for CASFTPGALNTEAFF. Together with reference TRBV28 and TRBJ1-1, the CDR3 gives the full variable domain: DVKVTQSSRYLVKRTGEKVFLECVQDMDHENMFWYRQDPGLGLRLIYFSYDVKMKEKGDIPEGYSVSREKKERFSLILESASTNQTSMYLCASFTPGALNTEAFFGQGTRLTVV.

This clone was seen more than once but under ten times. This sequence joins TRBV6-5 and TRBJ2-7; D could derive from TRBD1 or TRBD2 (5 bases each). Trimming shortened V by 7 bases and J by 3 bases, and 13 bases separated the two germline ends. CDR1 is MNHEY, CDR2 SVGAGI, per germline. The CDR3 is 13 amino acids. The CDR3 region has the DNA TGTGCCAGCAAAAGGGTGGGGGACTACGAGCAGTACTTC. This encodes CASKRVGDYEQYF.